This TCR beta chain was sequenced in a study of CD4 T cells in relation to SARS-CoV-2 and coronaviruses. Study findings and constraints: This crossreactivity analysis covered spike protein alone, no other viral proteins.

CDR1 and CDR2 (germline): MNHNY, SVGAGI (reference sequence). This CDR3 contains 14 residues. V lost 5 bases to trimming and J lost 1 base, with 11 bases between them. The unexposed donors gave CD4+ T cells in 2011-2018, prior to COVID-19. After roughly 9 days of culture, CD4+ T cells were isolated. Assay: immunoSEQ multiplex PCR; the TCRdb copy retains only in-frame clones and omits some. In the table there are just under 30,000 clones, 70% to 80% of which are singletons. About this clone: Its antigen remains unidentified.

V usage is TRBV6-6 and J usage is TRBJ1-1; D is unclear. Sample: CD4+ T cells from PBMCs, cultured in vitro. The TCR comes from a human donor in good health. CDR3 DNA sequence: TGTGCCAGCAGTCCCGGACGGAAGAACACTGAAGCTTTCTTT. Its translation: CASSPGRKNTEAFF.